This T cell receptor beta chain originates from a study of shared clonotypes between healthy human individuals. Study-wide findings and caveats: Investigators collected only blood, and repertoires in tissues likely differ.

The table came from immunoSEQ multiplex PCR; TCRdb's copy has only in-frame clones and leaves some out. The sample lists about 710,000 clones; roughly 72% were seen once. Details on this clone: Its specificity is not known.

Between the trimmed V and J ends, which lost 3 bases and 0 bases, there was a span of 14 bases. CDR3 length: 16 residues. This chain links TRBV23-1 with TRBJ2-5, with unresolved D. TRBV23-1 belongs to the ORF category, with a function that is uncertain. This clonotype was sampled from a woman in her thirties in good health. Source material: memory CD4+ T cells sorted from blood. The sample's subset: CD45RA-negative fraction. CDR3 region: CASSHPPTQHQETQYF. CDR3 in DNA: TGCGCCAGCAGTCACCCCCCGACGCAACACCAAGAGACCCAGTACTTC.